One and the same sample provided the 27 T cell receptor beta chains below, sequenced in a study of a mutant IDH1 vaccine in newly diagnosed glioma. No antigen has been assigned to these receptors. TCRdb's copy holds only in-frame clones and misses some; the assay was immunoSEQ multiplex PCR. The sample yields some 44,000 clones, 75% to 85% seen once. Time point described: week 35, safety follow-up. One vaccine dose held 300 ug of mutant IDH1 20-mer peptide and came with topical imiquimod. Sample: PBMCs, taken from a glioma patient whose treatment included an IDH1 peptide vaccine. The receptors were sampled from a woman aged 50 to 65 with glioma.

This clone was seen a single time. The chain uses TRBV11-3 and TRBJ2-2; 10 bases line up with TRBD1. The V segment lost 1 base and the J segment 7 bases; nucleotides outside the gene matches: 6. This CDR3 comprises 16 residues. Germline values: CDR1 SGHNT, CDR2 YENEEA. CDR3 amino acids: CASSLGGDRGGGELFF. The CDR3 DNA follows: TGTGCCAGCAGCTTAGGGGGGGACAGGGGCGGCGGGGAGCTGTTTTTT.

The chain uses TRBV29-1 and TRBJ2-2; either TRBD1 or TRBD2 may fit D (5 bases each). Trimming pared 1 base from V and 5 bases from J, leaving 8 bases between. CDR1 is SQVTM and CDR2 is ANQGSEA in the germline V gene. This CDR3 spans 13 amino acids. The CDR3 nucleotides read TGCAGCGTTGAAGCTGGGGGAACCGGGGAGCTGTTTTTT. It translates to CSVEAGGTGELFF.

This chain uses TRBV7-2 with TRBJ1-5, with no clear D. CDR3 size: 15 residues. Germline values: CDR1 SGHTA, CDR2 FQGNSA. V was pared by 8 bases and J by 2 bases, with 16 bases between. As DNA, the CDR3 is TGTGCCAGCGCCAGTGTTCATAGCGGCAATCAGCCCCAGCATTTT. This gives the protein CASASVHSGNQPQHF.

V is TRBV6-5 and J is TRBJ1-5; no firm D call. This CDR3 has 13 amino acids. Germline loops: CDR1 MNHEY, CDR2 SVGAGI. Trimming removed 6 bases at V and 5 bases at J, with 11 bases between. Here the CDR3 reads CASRTMADQPQHF. CDR3 nucleotide sequence: TGTGCCAGCAGGACCATGGCAGATCAGCCCCAGCATTTT.

The chain uses TRBV4-1 and TRBJ1-3; TRBD1 might be the D (6 bases). Trimming removed 0 bases from V and 0 bases from J, with 12 bases in between. The CDR3 has 17 residues. Per the germline V gene, CDR1 is MGHRA and CDR2 is YSYEKL. CDR3 loop: CASSQDWGGASGNTIYF. As DNA, the CDR3 is TGCGCCAGCAGCCAAGACTGGGGGGGCGCCTCTGGAAACACCATATATTTT.

The chain links TRBV7-2 to TRBJ1-1; a possible D gene is TRBD1 (5 bases). Trimming removed 9 bases at V and 5 bases at J, with 13 bases between. The germline gives CDR1 SGHTA, CDR2 FQGNSA. The CDR3 totals 12 residues. The CDR3 is CASGGGFTEAFF. Here the CDR3 DNA reads TGTGCCAGTGGGGGAGGGTTTACTGAAGCTTTCTTT. Complete variable domain (other parts from reference TRBV7-2 and TRBJ1-1): GAGVSQSPSNKVTEKGKDVELRCDPISGHTALYWYRQSLGQGLEFLIYFQGNSAPDKSGLPSDRFSAERTGGSVSTLTIQRTQQEDSAVYLCASGGGFTEAFFGQGTRLTVV.

V gene TRBV29-1 combines with J gene TRBJ2-7; D tentatively fits TRBD1 or TRBD2 (5 bases each). V was clipped by 3 bases and J by 0 bases, with 12 bases between them. The CDR3 has 14 residues. CDR1 is SQVTM and CDR2 is ANQGSEA in the germline V gene. The chain's CDR3 is CSVDLGTGSYEQYF. The CDR3 DNA reads TGCAGCGTTGATTTGGGGACGGGCTCCTACGAGCAGTACTTC.

The chain carries TRBV5-1 and TRBJ2-5; D may be TRBD2 (6 bases). Trimming removed 4 bases from V and 1 base from J, with 11 bases in between. The germline V gene encodes CDR1 SGHRS and CDR2 YFSETQ. This CDR3 is built from 14 residues. Written as DNA, the CDR3 is TGCGCCAGCAGCCCGGGGGACCTCCAAGAGACCCAGTACTTC. Protein product: CASSPGDLQETQYF.

The chain has TRBV27 and TRBJ2-1; D gene uncertain. From germline, CDR1 is MNHEY and CDR2 SMNVEV (reference sequence). Trimming took off 3 bases at V and 3 bases at J, with 0 bases between the two ends. The CDR3 is 11 residues long. CDR3 loop: CASSFYNEQFF. The CDR3 nucleotides read TGTGCCAGCAGTTTCTACAATGAGCAGTTCTTC.

This clone turned up a few times. CDR3 nucleotides: TGTGCCAGCAGCCCCCGGGACAGGGAGACTGAAAAACTGTTTTTT. Protein sequence: CASSPRDRETEKLFF. The chain recombines TRBV7-2 with TRBJ1-4; TRBD1 aligns across 9 bases. In germline, CDR1 is SGHTA, CDR2 FQGNSA. The CDR3 consists of 15 residues. V lost 5 bases to trimming and J lost 7 bases; unmatched junction nucleotides: 8.

This chain uses TRBV7-9 with TRBJ1-1, with D perhaps matching TRBD1 (5 bases). CDR1 and CDR2 (germline): SEHNR, FQNEAQ (reference sequence). V gave up 1 base and J gave up 3 bases, with 15 bases separating them. The length of the CDR3 is 16 residues. This CDR3 reads CASSLERYRGDTEAFF. CDR3 coding DNA: TGTGCCAGCAGCTTAGAACGTTATAGGGGAGACACTGAAGCTTTCTTT.

The chain employs TRBV5-8 and TRBJ1-2; 9 nucleotides align to TRBD1. The germline V gene encodes CDR1 SGHTS and CDR2 YDEGEE. The CDR3 has 14 residues. J was trimmed by 8 bases and V by 6 bases; bases with no gene match: 11. The CDR3 protein is CASTSWGQGAGYTF. For the CDR3, the DNA is TGTGCCAGCACCTCCTGGGGACAGGGAGCGGGCTACACCTTC.

J is TRBJ2-5 and V is TRBV5-1, with TRBD2 matching 10 bases. V dropped 7 bases and J dropped 4; count of bases not matched to a gene: 7. CDR3 size: 14 residues. The germline gives CDR1 SGHRS, CDR2 YFSETQ. CDR3 protein: CASQKRGGLETQYF. The DNA of the CDR3 is TGCGCCAGCCAGAAGCGGGGGGGCTTAGAGACCCAGTACTTC.

This chain joins TRBV7-8 and TRBJ1-6; no reliable D call. Germline CDR1 and CDR2: SGHVS and FQNEAQ. The ends were cut back, 5 bases at V and 5 bases at J, with 10 bases in the middle. The CDR3 has 14 amino acids. CDR3 region: CASSILVDNSPLHF. Written as DNA, the CDR3 is TGTGCCAGCAGCATCCTAGTGGATAATTCACCCCTCCACTTT.

The chain is built from TRBV6-1 and TRBJ2-7; TRBD2 aligns across 8 bases. CDR1 is MNHNS and CDR2 is SASEGT in the germline V gene. The CDR3 covers 17 residues. J lost 3 bases, V lost 4 bases, and 14 bases had no gene match. The CDR3 coding sequence is TGTGCCAGCAGTGCCCCTTCGGGGGCGGGGGGACTCTACGAGCAGTACTTC. It is translated as CASSAPSGAGGLYEQYF.

The CDR3 is CASSLVAGGLYGYTF. The CDR3 DNA reads as TGTGCCAGCAGTTTAGTGGCAGGGGGCCTCTATGGCTACACCTTC. This sequence joins TRBV6-5 and TRBJ1-2; 8 positions agree with TRBD1. V gave up 4 bases and J gave up 4 bases; unmatched junction bases: 8. The CDR3 spans 15 residues. Germline V gives CDR1 MNHEY, CDR2 SVGAGI.

The chain joins TRBV7-9 to TRBJ1-1; D gene ambiguous. This CDR3 spans 14 amino acids. Per the germline V gene, CDR1 is SEHNR and CDR2 is FQNEAQ (reference sequence). V was clipped by 1 base and J by 6 bases, with 12 bases between them. The CDR3 DNA follows: TGTGCCAGCAGCTTAGTCAAACTAAGCCCTGAAGCTTTCTTT. Translated, it gives CASSLVKLSPEAFF.

This clone has more than one count but fewer than ten. The chain recombines TRBV5-1 with TRBJ1-1, with D possibly matching TRBD1 (6 bases). V dropped 4 bases and J dropped 1 base, with 14 bases sitting between them. Germline V gene sequence: CDR1 SGHRS, CDR2 YFSETQ. This CDR3 region has 15 residues. The CDR3 nucleotides are TGCGCCAGCAGCCGCTCCCAGGGGCAGAACACTGAAGCTTTCTTT. It is translated as CASSRSQGQNTEAFF.

The genes are TRBV10-2 and TRBJ2-3, with D perhaps TRBD2 (5 bases). The CDR3 runs to 13 residues. Per the germline V gene, CDR1 is WSHSY and CDR2 is SAAADI. The germline V and J ends were trimmed by 6 bases and 6 bases, with 13 bases remaining between them. CDR3 coding DNA: TGCGCCAGCAGCGAAACTAGTCGGGATACGCAGTATTTT. Translation: CASSETSRDTQYF.

This clone was detected a few times. V usage is TRBV9 and J usage is TRBJ1-2, with D unresolved. CDR3 size: 15 residues. Germline V gene data show CDR1 as SGDLS and CDR2 as YYNGEE. The V gene lost 0 bases and the J gene lost 6 bases, with 15 bases spanning the gap. The CDR3 DNA follows: TGTGCCAGCAGCGTAGTGGATGCGGGGTTCAATGGCTACACCTTC. Translation gives CASSVVDAGFNGYTF. Variable domain in full (rest from reference TRBV9 and TRBJ1-2): DSGVTQTPKHLITATGQRVTLRCSPRSGDLSVYWYQQSLDQGLQFLIQYYNGEERAKGNILERFSAQQFPDLHSELNLSSLELGDSALYFCASSVVDAGFNGYTFGSGTRLTVV.

The sample holds a few counts of this clone. The V and J genes are TRBV7-3 and TRBJ1-1; maybe TRBD1 (5 bases). The germline gives CDR1 SGHTA, CDR2 FQGTGA. This CDR3 comprises 12 residues. Trimming took off 1 base at V and 8 bases at J, with 8 bases between the two ends. The CDR3 bases are TGTGCCAGCAGCTTAATGGGGGGGGAAGCTTTCTTT. Amino acid sequence: CASSLMGGEAFF. Combining the CDR3 with reference TRBV7-3 and TRBJ1-1 gives the whole variable domain GAGVSQTPSNKVTEKGKYVELRCDPISGHTALYWYRQSLGQGPEFLIYFQGTGAADDSGLPNDRFFAVRPEGSVSTLKIQRTERGDSAVYLCASSLMGGEAFFGQGTRLTVV.

V is TRBV5-6 and J is TRBJ2-7, with D tentatively TRBD1 or TRBD2 (5 bases each). Deletions cut 3 bases from V and 0 bases from J, with 13 bases between. The length of the CDR3 is 15 residues. Looked up from germline, CDR1 is SGHDT and CDR2 is YYEEEE. In DNA, the CDR3 is TGTGCCAGCAGCTCCCGGGGCCACGCCTCCTACGAGCAGTACTTC. It specifies CASSSRGHASYEQYF.

The chain joins TRBV5-4 to TRBJ2-7, with D uncertain. Trimming took off 4 bases at V and 4 bases at J, with 12 bases between the two ends. The CDR3 spans 13 residues. Germline V gene lookup returns CDR1 SGHNT and CDR2 YYREEE (reference sequence). The CDR3: CASSAPTSYEQYF. The CDR3 coding sequence is TGTGCCAGCAGCGCCCCTACCTCGTACGAGCAGTACTTC.

V gene TRBV6-6 combines with J gene TRBJ1-5, with D possibly matching TRBD1 (6 bases). CDR1 and CDR2 from the germline V gene are MNHNY and SVGAGI (reference sequence). V was trimmed by 10 bases and J by 2 bases, leaving 15 bases between them. CDR3 length: 14 residues. The CDR3 DNA sequence: TGTGCCATCGCCACAGGGAATGGCAATCAGCCCCAGCATTTT. Amino acids: CAIATGNGNQPQHF.

The rearrangement joins TRBV5-4 to TRBJ1-2; D gene unclear. Germline loops: CDR1 SGHNT, CDR2 YYREEE (reference sequence). Trimming left V 5 bases short and J 7 bases short, with 21 bases between. The CDR3 sequence is 15 residues long. The CDR3 sequence is CASSLPPGFGGGYTF. The CDR3 nucleotides are TGTGCCAGCAGTCTCCCCCCGGGGTTCGGCGGTGGCTACACCTTC.

The chain uses TRBV5-1 and TRBJ2-7; 13 bases agree with TRBD2. CDR1 and CDR2 (germline): SGHRS, YFSETQ. The CDR3 sequence is 17 residues long. J was trimmed by 2 bases and V by 0 bases; bases with no gene match: 5. DNA for the CDR3: TGCGCCAGCAGCTTGGAGACTAGCGGGGGGCGGACCTACGAGCAGTACTTC. Its translation is CASSLETSGGRTYEQYF.

This chain connects TRBV28 to TRBJ1-5; D gene unclear. Germline V CDR1 and CDR2: MDHEN, SYDVKM. V lost 8 bases and J 7 bases, leaving 15 bases between the germline ends. CDR3 length equals 13 residues. The CDR3 coding sequence is TGTGCCAGCCGATCCCGTAAAGACCAGCCCCAGCATTTT. Its translation is CASRSRKDQPQHF.